This TCR beta chain was retrieved from a study of blood T cell repertoires in COVID-19. The table came from immunoSEQ multiplex PCR; TCRdb's copy has only in-frame clones and leaves some out. The data hold about 410,000 clones, with about 88% observed a single time. The CDR3 consists of 12 residues. This receptor was taken from a woman aged 40-49 years with COVID-19, enrolled during active disease. Sequencing used peripheral blood. The chain carries TRBV12-2 and TRBJ1-1; the table gives TRBD1 as D, unverified against the DNA. TRBV12-2 is marked as a pseudogene. The chain's CDR3 is CASRQGGTEAFF. CDR3 nucleotides: TGTGCAAGTAGGCAGGGGGGCACTGAAGCTTTCTTT.